This T cell receptor beta chain was found in a study of shared clonotypes between healthy human individuals. Study-wide findings and caveats: In this cohort, only blood was sampled, and tissue repertoires likely differ. When compared with the clonotypes that were shared by all four sorted-subset donors, the non-shared clonotypes turned out to have lower generation probabilities.

In regard to this clone: Its antigen remains unknown.

Several immunoSEQ plates held equal portions of the genomic DNA taken from each subset. The repertoire was sequenced with immunoSEQ multiplex PCR; TCRdb's copy has only in-frame clones and lacks some. The sample yields some 2,100,000 clones, 90% to 95% seen once. CD45RO-negative cells were positively selected for CCR7, leaving out terminally differentiated effector memory CD45RA+ cells. Germline V CDR1 and CDR2: SGHNT, YYREEE (reference sequence). V lost 5 bases, J lost 3 bases, and 14 bases lay in between. This CDR3 contains 15 residues. This receptor was obtained from a young man in good health. Some clones in this sample may be carry-over from other donors' samples. The rearrangement links TRBV5-4 to TRBJ2-2; D unclear. Sequencing was performed on naive CD8+ T cells from PBMCs. The CDR3 DNA sequence: TGTGCCAGCAGTATTAAAGTAGTGCACACCGGGGAGCTGTTTTTT. This codes for CASSIKVVHTGELFF. The whole variable domain, filled in from reference TRBV5-4 and TRBJ2-2, reads ETGVTQSPTHLIKTRGQQVTLRCSSQSGHNTVSWYQQALGQGPQFIFQYYREEENGRGNFPPRFSGLQFPNYSSELNVNALELDDSALYLCASSIKVVHTGELFFGEGSRLTVL.